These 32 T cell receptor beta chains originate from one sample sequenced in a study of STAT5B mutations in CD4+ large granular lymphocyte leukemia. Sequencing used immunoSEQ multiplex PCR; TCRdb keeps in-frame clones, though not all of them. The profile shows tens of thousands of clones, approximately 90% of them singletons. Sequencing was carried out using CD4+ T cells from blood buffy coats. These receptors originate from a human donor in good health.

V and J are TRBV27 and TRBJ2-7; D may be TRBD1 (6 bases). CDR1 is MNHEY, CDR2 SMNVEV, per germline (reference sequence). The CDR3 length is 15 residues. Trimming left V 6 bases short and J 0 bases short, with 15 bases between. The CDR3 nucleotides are TGTGCCAGCAGGGACCTCCAGGGGCTCTCCTACGAGCAGTACTTC. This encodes CASRDLQGLSYEQYF.

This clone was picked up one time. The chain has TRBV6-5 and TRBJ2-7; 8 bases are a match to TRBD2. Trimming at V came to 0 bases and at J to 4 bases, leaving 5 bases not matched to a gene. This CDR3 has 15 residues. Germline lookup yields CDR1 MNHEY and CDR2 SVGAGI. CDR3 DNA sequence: TGTGCCAGCAGTTACTCTCGGGGGGGAGAGTACGAGCAGTACTTC. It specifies CASSYSRGGEYEQYF.

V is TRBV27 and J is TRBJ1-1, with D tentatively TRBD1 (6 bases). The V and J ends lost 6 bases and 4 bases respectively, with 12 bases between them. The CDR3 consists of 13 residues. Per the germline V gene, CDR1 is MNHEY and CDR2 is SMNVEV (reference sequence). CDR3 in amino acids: CASSTRGSTEAFF. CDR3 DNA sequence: TGTGCCAGCAGCACAAGGGGGAGCACTGAAGCTTTCTTT.

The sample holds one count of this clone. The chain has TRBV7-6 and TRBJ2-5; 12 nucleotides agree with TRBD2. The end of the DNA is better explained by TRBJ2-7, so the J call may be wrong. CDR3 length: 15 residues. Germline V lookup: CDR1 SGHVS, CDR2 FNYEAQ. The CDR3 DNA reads TGTGCCAGCAGCCCAACTAGCGGGGGGACCGACGAGCAGTACTTC. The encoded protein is CASSPTSGGTDEQYF.

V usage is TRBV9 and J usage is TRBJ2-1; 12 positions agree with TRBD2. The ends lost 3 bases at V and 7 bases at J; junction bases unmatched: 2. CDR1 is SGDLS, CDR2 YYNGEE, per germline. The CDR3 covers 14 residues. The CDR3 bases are TGTGCCAGCAGCGGGACTAGCGGGAAAAATGAGCAGTTCTTC. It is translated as CASSGTSGKNEQFF.

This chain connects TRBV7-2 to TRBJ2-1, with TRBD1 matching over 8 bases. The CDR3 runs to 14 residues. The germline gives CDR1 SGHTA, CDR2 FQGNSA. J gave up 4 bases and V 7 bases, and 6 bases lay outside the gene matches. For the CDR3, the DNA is TGTGCCAGCAAACCAGGGGGCGCTTACAATGAGCAGTTCTTC. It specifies CASKPGGAYNEQFF.

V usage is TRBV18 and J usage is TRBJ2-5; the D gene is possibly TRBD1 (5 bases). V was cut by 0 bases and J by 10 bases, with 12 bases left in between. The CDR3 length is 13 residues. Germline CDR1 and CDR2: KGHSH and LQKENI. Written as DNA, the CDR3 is TGTGCCAGCTCACCACCAGGGGCCCCGTTCCAGTACTTC. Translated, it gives CASSPPGAPFQYF.

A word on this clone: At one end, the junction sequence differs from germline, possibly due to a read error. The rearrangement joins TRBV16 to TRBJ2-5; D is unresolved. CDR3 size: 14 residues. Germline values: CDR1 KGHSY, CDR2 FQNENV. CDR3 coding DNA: TGTGCCAGCAGCCCTGCGGATCTCCAAGGGACCCAGTACTTC. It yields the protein CASSPADLQGTQYF.

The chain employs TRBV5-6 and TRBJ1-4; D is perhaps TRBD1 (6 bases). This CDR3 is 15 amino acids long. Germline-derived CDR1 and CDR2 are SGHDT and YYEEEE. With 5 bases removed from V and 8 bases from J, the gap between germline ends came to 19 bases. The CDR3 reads CASSSLPGAGEKLFF. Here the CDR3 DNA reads TGTGCCAGCAGTTCATTACCGGGGGCTGGGGAAAAACTGTTTTTT. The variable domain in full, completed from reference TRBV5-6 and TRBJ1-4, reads DAGVTQSPTHLIKTRGQQVTLRCSPKSGHDTVSWYQQALGQGPQFIFQYYEEEERQRGNFPDRFSGHQFPNYSSELNVNALLLGDSALYLCASSSLPGAGEKLFFGSGTQLSVL.

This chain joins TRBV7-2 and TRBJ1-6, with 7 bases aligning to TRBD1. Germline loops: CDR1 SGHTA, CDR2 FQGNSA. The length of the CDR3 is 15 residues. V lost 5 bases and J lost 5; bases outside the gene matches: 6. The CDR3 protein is CASSGLTGNNSPLHF. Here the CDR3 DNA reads TGTGCCAGCAGCGGGTTGACAGGGAATAATTCACCCCTCCACTTT.

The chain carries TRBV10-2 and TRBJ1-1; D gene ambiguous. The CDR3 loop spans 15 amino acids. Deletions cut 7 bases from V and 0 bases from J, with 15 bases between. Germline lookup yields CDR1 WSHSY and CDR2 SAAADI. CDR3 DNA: TGCGCCAGCAACCCTGATCAGGCCATGAACACTGAAGCTTTCTTT. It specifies CASNPDQAMNTEAFF.

CDR3 residues: CASMQSPNEKLFF. CDR3 sequence (DNA): TGTGCCAGTATGCAGTCCCCTAATGAAAAACTGTTTTTT. V usage is TRBV27 and J usage is TRBJ1-4; the D is unclear. There are 13 residues in the CDR3. With 9 bases removed from V and 3 bases from J, the gap between germline ends came to 11 bases. The germline gives CDR1 MNHEY, CDR2 SMNVEV (reference sequence).

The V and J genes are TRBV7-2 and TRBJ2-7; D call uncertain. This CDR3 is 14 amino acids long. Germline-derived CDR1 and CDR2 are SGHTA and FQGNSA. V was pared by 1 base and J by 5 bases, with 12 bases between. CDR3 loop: CASSLEVRGNEQYF. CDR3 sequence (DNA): TGTGCCAGCAGCTTAGAGGTCAGAGGTAACGAGCAGTACTTC.

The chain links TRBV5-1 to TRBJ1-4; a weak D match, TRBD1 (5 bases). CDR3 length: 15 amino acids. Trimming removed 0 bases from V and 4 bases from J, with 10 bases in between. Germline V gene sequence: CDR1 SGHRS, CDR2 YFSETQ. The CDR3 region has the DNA TGCGCCAGCAGCTTGGCCCGGGGGTTTAATGAAAAACTGTTTTTT. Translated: CASSLARGFNEKLFF.

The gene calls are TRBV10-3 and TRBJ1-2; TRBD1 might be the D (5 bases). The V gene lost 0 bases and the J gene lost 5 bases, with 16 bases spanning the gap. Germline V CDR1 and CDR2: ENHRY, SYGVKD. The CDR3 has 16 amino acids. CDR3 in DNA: TGTGCCATCAGTGAGTCAGCCGGGAGGCGGGGGTATGGCTACACCTTC. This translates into CAISESAGRRGYGYTF.

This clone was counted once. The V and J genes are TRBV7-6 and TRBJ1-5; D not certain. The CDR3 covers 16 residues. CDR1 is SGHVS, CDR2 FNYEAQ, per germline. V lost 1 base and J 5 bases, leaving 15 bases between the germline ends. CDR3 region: CASSLVECGWDQPQHF. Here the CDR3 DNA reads TGTGCCAGCAGCTTAGTAGAATGTGGATGGGATCAGCCCCAGCATTTT.

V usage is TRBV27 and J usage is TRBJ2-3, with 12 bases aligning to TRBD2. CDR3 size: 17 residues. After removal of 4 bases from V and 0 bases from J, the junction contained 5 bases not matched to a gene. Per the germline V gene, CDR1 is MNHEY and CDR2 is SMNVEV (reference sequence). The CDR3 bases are TGTGCCAGCAGTTCAACTAGCGGGGGGCGTAGCACAGATACGCAGTATTTT. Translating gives CASSSTSGGRSTDTQYF.

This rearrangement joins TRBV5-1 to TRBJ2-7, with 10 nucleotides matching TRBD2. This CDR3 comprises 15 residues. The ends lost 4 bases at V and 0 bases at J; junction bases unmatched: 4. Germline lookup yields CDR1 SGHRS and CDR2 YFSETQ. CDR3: CASSEPSGSSYEQYF. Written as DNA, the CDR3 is TGCGCCAGCAGCGAACCTAGCGGGAGCTCCTACGAGCAGTACTTC. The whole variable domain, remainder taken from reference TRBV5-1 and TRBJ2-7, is KAGVTQTPRYLIKTRGQQVTLSCSPISGHRSVSWYQQTPGQGLQFLFEYFSETQRNKGNFPGRFSGRQFSNSRSEMNVSTLELGDSALYLCASSEPSGSSYEQYFGPGTRLTVT.

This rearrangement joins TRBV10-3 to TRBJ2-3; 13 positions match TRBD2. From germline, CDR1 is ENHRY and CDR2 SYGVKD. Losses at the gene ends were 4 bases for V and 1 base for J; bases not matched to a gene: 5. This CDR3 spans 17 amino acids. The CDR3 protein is CAISGTSGSGGTDTQYF. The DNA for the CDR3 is TGTGCCATCAGTGGGACTAGCGGGAGTGGGGGCACAGATACGCAGTATTTT.

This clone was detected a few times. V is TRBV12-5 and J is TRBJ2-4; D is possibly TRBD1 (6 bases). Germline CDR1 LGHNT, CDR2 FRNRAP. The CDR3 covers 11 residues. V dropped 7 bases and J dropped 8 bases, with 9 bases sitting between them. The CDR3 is CASARGDIQYF. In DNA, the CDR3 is TGTGCTAGTGCCAGGGGAGACATTCAGTACTTC.

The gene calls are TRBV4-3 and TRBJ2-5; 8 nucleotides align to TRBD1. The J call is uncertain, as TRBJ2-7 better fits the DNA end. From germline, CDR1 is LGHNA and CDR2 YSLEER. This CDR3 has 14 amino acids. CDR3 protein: CASSHRTGSYEQYF. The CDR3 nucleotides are TGCGCCAGCAGCCACAGGACAGGGAGCTACGAGCAGTACTTC.

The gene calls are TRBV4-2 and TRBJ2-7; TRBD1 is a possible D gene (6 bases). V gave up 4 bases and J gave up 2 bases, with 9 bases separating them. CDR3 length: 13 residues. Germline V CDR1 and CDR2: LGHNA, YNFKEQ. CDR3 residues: CASSPNRAYEQYF. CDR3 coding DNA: TGTGCCAGCAGCCCTAACAGGGCCTACGAGCAGTACTTC.

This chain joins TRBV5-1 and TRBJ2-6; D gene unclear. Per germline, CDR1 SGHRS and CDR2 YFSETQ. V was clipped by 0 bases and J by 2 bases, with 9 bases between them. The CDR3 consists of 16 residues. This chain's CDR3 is CASSLAGGPGANVLTF. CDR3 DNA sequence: TGCGCCAGCAGCTTGGCCGGTGGACCTGGGGCCAACGTCCTGACTTTC. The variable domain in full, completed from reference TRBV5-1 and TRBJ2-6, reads KAGVTQTPRYLIKTRGQQVTLSCSPISGHRSVSWYQQTPGQGLQFLFEYFSETQRNKGNFPGRFSGRQFSNSRSEMNVSTLELGDSALYLCASSLAGGPGANVLTFGAGSRLTVL.

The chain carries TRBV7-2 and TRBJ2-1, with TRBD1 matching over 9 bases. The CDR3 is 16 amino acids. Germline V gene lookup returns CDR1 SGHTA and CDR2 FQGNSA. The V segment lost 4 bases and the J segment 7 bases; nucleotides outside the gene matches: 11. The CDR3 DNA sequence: TGTGCCAGCAGCTCGGGGGCGGGACAGGGTTTGAATGAGCAGTTCTTC. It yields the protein CASSSGAGQGLNEQFF. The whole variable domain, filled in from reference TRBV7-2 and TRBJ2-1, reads GAGVSQSPSNKVTEKGKDVELRCDPISGHTALYWYRQSLGQGLEFLIYFQGNSAPDKSGLPSDRFSAERTGGSVSTLTIQRTQQEDSAVYLCASSSGAGQGLNEQFFGPGTRLTVL.

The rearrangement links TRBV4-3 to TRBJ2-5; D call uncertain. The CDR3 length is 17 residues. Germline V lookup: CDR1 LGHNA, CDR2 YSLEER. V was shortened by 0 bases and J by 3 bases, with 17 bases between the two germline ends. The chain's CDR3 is CASSQDTRLTSKETQYF. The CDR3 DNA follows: TGCGCCAGCAGCCAAGATACGAGACTCACTTCCAAAGAGACCCAGTACTTC.

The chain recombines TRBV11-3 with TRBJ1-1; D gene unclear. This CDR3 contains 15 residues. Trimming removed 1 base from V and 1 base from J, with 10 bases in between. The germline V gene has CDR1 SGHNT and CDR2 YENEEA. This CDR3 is CASSLGRRENTEAFF. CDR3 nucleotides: TGTGCCAGCAGCTTAGGTAGGAGGGAGAACACTGAAGCTTTCTTT.

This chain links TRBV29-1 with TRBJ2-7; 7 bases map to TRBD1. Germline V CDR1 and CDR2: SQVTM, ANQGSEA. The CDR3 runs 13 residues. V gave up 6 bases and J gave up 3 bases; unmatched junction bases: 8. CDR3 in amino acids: CSVAPGQSYEQYF. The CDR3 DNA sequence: TGCAGCGTGGCTCCGGGACAGAGCTACGAGCAGTACTTC.

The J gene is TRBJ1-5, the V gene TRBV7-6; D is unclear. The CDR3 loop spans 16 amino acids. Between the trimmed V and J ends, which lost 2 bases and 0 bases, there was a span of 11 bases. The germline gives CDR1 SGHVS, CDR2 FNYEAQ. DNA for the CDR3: TGTGCCAGCAGCTTAAACAGTCCATATAGCAATCAGCCCCAGCATTTT. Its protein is CASSLNSPYSNQPQHF.

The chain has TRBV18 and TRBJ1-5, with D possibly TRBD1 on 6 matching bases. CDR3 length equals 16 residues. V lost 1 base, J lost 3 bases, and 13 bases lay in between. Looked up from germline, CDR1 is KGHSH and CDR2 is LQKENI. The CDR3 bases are TGTGCCAGCTCACCACTTAACAGGGCGTACAATCAGCCCCAGCATTTT. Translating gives CASSPLNRAYNQPQHF. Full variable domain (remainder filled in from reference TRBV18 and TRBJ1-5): NAGVMQNPRHLVRRRGQEARLRCSPMKGHSHVYWYRQLPEEGLKFMVYLQKENIIDESGMPKERFSAEFPKEGPSILRIQQVVRGDSAAYFCASSPLNRAYNQPQHFGDGTRLSIL.

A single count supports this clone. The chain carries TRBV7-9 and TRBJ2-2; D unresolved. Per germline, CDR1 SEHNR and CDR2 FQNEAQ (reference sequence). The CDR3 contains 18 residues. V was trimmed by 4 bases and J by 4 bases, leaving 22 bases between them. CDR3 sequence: CASSSLERAGVATGELFF. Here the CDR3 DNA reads TGTGCCAGCAGCTCCCTAGAAAGGGCAGGAGTGGCCACCGGGGAGCTGTTTTTT.

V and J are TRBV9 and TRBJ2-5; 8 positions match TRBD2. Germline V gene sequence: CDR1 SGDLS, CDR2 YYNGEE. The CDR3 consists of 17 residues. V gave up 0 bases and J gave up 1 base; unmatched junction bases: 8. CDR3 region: CASSVATIAGPQETQYF. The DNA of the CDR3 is TGTGCCAGCAGCGTAGCTACAATAGCGGGACCCCAAGAGACCCAGTACTTC. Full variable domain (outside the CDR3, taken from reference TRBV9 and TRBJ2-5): DSGVTQTPKHLITATGQRVTLRCSPRSGDLSVYWYQQSLDQGLQFLIQYYNGEERAKGNILERFSAQQFPDLHSELNLSSLELGDSALYFCASSVATIAGPQETQYFGPGTRLLVL.

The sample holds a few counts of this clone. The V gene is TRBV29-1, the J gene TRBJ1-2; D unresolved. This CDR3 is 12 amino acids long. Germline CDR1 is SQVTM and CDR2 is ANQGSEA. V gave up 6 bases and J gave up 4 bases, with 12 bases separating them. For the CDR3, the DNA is TGCAGCGTCGATAGGATGACCTATGGCTACACCTTC. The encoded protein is CSVDRMTYGYTF.